This TCR beta chain was identified during a study of cytomegalovirus exposure and HLA in healthy donors. Notes on this clone: Its antigen is still unknown.

The study, taken as a whole, reports: CMV antigen specificity was confirmed in vitro for a few CMV-associated chains. A list of around 150 TCR beta chains associated with cytomegalovirus was given.

The table came from immunoSEQ multiplex PCR; TCRdb's copy has only in-frame clones and leaves some out. The data show about 160,000 clones, with less than 90% seen just once and approximately 2.4% held by the top ten. The sequence derives from a woman aged 18 to 35 in good health and CMV-seronegative. Specimen: PBMCs.

CDR3 protein: CASSLDSGQGGYTF. The CDR3 DNA sequence: TGTGCCAGCAGCTTAGACTCGGGACAGGGGGGCTACACCTTC. The rearrangement joins TRBV7-8 to TRBJ1-2; 10 bases fit TRBD1. The germline V gene has CDR1 SGHVS and CDR2 FQNEAQ. This CDR3 has 14 amino acids. V lost 1 base, J lost 8 bases, and 4 bases stayed unmatched.